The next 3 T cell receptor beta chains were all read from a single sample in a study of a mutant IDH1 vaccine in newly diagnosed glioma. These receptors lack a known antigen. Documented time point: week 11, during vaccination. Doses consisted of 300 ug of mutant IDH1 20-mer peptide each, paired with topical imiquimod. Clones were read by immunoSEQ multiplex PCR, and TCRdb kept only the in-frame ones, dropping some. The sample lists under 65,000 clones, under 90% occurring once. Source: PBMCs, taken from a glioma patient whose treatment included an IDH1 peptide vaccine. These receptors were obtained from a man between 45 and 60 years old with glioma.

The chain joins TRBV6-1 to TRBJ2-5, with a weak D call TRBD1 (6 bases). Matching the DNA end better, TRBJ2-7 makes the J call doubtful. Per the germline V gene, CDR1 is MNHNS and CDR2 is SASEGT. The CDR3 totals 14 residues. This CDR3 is CASSESQGYYEQYF. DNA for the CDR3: TGTGCCAGCAGTGAGTCACAGGGTTACTACGAGCAGTACTTC.

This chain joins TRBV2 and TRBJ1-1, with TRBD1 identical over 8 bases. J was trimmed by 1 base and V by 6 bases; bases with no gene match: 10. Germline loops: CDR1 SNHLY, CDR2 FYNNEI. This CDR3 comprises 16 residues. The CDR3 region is CASRGQGARTNTEAFF. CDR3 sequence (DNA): TGTGCCAGCAGAGGCCAGGGGGCGAGGACGAACACTGAAGCTTTCTTT. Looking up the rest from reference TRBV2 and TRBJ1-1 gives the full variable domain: EPEVTQTPSHQVTQMGQEVILRCVPISNHLYFYWYRQILGQKVEFLVSFYNNEISEKSEIFDDQFSVERPDGSNFTLKIRSTKLEDSAMYFCASRGQGARTNTEAFFGQGTRLTVV.

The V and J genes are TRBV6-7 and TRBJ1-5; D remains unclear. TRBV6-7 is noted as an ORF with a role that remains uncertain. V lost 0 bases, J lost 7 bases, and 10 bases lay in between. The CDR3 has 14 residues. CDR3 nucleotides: TGTGCCAGCAGTTACTCGAGCCTGTGGCAGCCCCAGCATTTT. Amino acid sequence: CASSYSSLWQPQHF.